This TCR beta chain was recorded in a study of cytomegalovirus exposure and HLA in healthy donors. Across the whole study: The platform used for the 100 to 150 validation repertoires matched that of the approximately 670 first-cohort repertoires, a later analysis reported. Points from the study as a whole: Cytomegalovirus association was assigned to some 160 TCR beta chains. The study found most TCR sequences rare, yet found some public TCRs in many donors.

The donors formed part of the roughly 110-subject validation cohort, distinct from the roughly 730-subject first cohort. TCRdb's table, derived via immunoSEQ multiplex PCR, lists solely in-frame clones and lacks some. This sample has roughly 350,000 clones, with around 86% found just once. V was pared by 3 bases and J by 6 bases, with 11 bases between. This CDR3 is 13 amino acids long. Germline-derived CDR1 and CDR2 are KGHSH and LQKENI. Details on this clone: Antigen specificity is unknown.

The gene calls are TRBV18 and TRBJ1-1; no definite D call. The clonotype was recovered from a woman between 18 and 29 years old in good health and CMV-seronegative. Sequencing was carried out using PBMCs. The CDR3: CASSPNPSAEAFF. In DNA, the CDR3 is TGTGCCAGCTCACCCAACCCATCAGCTGAAGCTTTCTTT.